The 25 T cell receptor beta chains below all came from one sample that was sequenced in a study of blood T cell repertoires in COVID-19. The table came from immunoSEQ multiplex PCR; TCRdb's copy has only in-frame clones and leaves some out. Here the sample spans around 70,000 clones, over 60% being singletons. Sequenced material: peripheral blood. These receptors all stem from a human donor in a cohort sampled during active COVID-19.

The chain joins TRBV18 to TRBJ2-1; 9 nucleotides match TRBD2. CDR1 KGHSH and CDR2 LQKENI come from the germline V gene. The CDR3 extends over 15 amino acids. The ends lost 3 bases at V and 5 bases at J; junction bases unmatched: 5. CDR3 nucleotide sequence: TGTGCCAGCTCACCTCTAGCGGGGAGGGACAATGAGCAGTTCTTC. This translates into CASSPLAGRDNEQFF.

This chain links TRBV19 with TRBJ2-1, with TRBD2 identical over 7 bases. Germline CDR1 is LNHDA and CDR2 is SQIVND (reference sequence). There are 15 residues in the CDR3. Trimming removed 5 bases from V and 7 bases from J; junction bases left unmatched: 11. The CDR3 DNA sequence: TGTGCCAGTAGTCCTTGGGGCGGGAGCGGGAATGAGCAGTTCTTC. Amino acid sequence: CASSPWGGSGNEQFF. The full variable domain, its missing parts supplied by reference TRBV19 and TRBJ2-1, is DGGITQSPKYLFRKEGQNVTLSCEQNLNHDAMYWYRQDPGQGLRLIYYSQIVNDFQKGDIAEGYSVSREKKESFPLTVTSAQKNPTAFYLCASSPWGGSGNEQFFGPGTRLTVL.

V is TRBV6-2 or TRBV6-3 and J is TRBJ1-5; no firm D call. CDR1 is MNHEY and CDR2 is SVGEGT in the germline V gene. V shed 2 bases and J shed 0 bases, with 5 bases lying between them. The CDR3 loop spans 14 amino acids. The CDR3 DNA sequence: TGTGCCAGCAGTTACCTAGATAGCAATCAGCCCCAGCATTTT. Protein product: CASSYLDSNQPQHF.

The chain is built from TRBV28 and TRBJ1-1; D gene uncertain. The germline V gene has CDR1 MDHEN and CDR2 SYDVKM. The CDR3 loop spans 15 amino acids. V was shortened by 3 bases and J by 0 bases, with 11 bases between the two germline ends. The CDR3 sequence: CASSFSGNMNTEAFF. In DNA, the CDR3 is TGTGCCAGCAGTTTTTCGGGAAATATGAACACTGAAGCTTTCTTT. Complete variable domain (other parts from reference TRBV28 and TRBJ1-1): DVKVTQSSRYLVKRTGEKVFLECVQDMDHENMFWYRQDPGLGLRLIYFSYDVKMKEKGDIPEGYSVSREKKERFSLILESASTNQTSMYLCASSFSGNMNTEAFFGQGTRLTVV.

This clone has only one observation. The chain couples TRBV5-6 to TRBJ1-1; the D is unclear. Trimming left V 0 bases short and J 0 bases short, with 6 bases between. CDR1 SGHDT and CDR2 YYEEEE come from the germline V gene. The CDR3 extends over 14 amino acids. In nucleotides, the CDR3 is TGTGCCAGCAGCTTGGGGTCGGTGAACACTGAAGCTTTCTTT. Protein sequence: CASSLGSVNTEAFF.

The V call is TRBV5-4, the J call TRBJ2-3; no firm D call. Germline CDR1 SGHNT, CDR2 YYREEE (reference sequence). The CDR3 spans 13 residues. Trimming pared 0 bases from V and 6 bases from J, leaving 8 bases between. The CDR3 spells CASSLDFSDTQYF. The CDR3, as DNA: TGTGCCAGCAGCTTGGACTTCTCGGATACGCAGTATTTT.

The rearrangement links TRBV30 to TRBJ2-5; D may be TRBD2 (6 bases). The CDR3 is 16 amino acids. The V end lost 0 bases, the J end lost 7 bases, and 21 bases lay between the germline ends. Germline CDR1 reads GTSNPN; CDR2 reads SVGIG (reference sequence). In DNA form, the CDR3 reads TGTGCCTGGAGTGTGGGGCTAGCCGGGATGCGGGGGACCCAGTACTTC. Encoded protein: CAWSVGLAGMRGTQYF.

In DNA form, the CDR3 reads TGTGCCAGCAGCTTAACTAGCGGGAGAATAGATACGCAGTATTTT. Residues: CASSLTSGRIDTQYF. The chain links TRBV7-9 to TRBJ2-3, with 11 nucleotides matching TRBD2. The V segment lost 2 bases and the J segment 5 bases; nucleotides outside the gene matches: 3. From germline, CDR1 is SEHNR and CDR2 FQNEAQ (reference sequence). The CDR3 totals 15 residues.

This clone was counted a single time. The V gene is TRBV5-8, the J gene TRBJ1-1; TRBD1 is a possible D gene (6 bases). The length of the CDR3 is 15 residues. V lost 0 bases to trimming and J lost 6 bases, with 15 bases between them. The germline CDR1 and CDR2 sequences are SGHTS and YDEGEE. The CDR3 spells CASSLAAGEYAEAFF. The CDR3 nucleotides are TGTGCCAGCAGCTTGGCGGCAGGGGAGTATGCTGAAGCTTTCTTT.

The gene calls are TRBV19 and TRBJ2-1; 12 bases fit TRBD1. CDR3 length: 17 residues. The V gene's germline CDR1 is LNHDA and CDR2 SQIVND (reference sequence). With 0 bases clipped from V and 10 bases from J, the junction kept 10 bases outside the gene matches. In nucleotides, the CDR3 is TGTGCCAGTAGTATAGATGGTTCCGGGACAGGGGGCCGGGAGCAGTTCTTC. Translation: CASSIDGSGTGGREQFF.

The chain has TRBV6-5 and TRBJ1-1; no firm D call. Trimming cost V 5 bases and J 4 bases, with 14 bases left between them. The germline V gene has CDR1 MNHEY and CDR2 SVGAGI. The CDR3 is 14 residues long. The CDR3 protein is CASSPPGRGTEAFF. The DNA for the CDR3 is TGTGCCAGCAGTCCCCCAGGACGGGGCACTGAAGCTTTCTTT.

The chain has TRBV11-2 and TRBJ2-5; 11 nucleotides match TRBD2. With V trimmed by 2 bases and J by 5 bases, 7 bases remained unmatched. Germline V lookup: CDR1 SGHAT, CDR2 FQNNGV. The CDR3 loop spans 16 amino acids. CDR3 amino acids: CASSLFSGGAGETQYF. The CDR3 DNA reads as TGTGCCAGCAGCTTATTTAGCGGGGGGGCCGGGGAGACCCAGTACTTC.

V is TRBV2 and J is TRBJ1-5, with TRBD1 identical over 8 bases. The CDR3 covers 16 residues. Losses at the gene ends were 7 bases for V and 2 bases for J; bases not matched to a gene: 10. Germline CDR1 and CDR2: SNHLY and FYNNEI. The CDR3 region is CASTYSPTGGNQPQHF. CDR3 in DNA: TGTGCCAGCACCTATAGTCCGACAGGGGGCAATCAGCCCCAGCATTTT.

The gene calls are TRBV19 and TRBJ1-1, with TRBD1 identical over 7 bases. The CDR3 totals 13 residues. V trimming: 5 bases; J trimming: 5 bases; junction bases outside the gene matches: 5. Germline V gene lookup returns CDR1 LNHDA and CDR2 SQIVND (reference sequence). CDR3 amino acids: CASSRQGGTEAFF. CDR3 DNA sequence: TGTGCCAGTAGTCGGCAGGGGGGAACTGAAGCTTTCTTT. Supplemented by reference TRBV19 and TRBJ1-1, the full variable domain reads DGGITQSPKYLFRKEGQNVTLSCEQNLNHDAMYWYRQDPGQGLRLIYYSQIVNDFQKGDIAEGYSVSREKKESFPLTVTSAQKNPTAFYLCASSRQGGTEAFFGQGTRLTVV.

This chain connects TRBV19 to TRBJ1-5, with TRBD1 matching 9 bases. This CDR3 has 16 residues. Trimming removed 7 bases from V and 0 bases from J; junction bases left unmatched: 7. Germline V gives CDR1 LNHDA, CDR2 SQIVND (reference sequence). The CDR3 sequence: CASTDLGQGSNQPQHF. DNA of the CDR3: TGTGCCAGTACCGATTTGGGACAGGGTAGCAATCAGCCCCAGCATTTT.

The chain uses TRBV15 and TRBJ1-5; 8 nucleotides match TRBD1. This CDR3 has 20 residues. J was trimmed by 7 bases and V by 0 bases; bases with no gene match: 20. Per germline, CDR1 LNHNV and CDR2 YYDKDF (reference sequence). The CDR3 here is CATSRDLLTGARVAGQPQHF. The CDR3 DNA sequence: TGTGCCACCAGCAGAGATCTGTTGACAGGGGCGAGAGTAGCTGGGCAGCCCCAGCATTTT.

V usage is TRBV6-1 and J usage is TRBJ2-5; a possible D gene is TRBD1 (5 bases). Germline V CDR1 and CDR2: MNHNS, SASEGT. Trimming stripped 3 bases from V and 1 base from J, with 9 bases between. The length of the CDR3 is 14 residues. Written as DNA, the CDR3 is TGTGCCAGCAGTGATGAGGACACCCAAGAGACCCAGTACTTC. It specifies CASSDEDTQETQYF.

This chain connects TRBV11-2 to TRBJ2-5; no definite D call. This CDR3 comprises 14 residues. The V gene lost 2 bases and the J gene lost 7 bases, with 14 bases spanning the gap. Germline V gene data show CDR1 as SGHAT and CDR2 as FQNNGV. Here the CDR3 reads CASSLLRGDRTQYF. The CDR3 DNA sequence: TGTGCCAGCAGCTTATTGAGAGGCGATCGGACCCAGTACTTC.

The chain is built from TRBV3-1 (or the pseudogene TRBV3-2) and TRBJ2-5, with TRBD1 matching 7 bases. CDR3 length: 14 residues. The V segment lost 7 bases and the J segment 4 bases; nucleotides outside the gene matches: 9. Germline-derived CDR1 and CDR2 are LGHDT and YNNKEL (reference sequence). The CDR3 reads CASNHRGGGETQYF. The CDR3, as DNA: TGTGCCAGCAACCACAGGGGTGGGGGAGAGACCCAGTACTTC.

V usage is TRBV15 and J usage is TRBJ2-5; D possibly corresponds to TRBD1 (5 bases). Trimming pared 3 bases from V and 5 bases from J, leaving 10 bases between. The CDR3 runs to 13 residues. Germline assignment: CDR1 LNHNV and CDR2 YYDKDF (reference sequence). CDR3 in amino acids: CATSRDNRETQYF. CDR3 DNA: TGTGCCACCAGCAGGGACAACCGGGAGACCCAGTACTTC. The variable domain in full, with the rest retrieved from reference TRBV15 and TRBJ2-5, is DAMVIQNPRYQVTQFGKPVTLSCSQTLNHNVMYWYQQKSSQAPKLLFHYYDKDFNNEADTPDNFQSRRPNTSFCFLDIRSPGLGDTAMYLCATSRDNRETQYFGPGTRLLVL.

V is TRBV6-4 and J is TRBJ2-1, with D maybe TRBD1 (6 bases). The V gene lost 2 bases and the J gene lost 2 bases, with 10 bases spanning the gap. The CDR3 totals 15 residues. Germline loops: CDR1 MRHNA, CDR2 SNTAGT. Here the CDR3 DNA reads TGTGCCAGCAGTGACGGGGGCCGAGCCTACAATGAGCAGTTCTTC. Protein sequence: CASSDGGRAYNEQFF.

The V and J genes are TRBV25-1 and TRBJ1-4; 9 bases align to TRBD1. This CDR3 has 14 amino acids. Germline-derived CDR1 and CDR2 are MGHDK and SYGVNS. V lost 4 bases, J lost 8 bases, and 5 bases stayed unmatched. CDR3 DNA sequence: TGTGCCAGCAGTGCCCGTGGGACAGGGGAAAAACTGTTTTTT. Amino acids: CASSARGTGEKLFF.

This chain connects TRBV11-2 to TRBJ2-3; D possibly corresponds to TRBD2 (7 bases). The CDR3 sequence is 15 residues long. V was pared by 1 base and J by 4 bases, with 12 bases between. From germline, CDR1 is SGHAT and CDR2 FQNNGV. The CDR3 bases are TGTGCCAGCAGCTTAGCCGGGGGGCGGTCAGATACGCAGTATTTT. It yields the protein CASSLAGGRSDTQYF.

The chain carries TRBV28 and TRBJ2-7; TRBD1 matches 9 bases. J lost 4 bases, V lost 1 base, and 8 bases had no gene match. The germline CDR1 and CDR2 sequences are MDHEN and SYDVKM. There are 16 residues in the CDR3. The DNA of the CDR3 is TGTGCCAGCAGTTTATTGCCGGGACAGGGTGGATACGAGCAGTACTTC. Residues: CASSLLPGQGGYEQYF.

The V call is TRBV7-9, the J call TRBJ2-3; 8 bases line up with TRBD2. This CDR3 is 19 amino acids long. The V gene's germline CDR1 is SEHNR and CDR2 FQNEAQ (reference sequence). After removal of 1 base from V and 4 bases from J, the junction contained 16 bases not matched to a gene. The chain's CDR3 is CASSLVGASGSGSADTQYF. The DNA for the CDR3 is TGTGCCAGCAGCTTAGTAGGGGCATCGGGAAGCGGGAGCGCAGATACGCAGTATTTT.